This TCR beta chain was found in a study of beta chain features in type 1 diabetes (dated by TCRdb to 2016 to 2019). General notes on the study: No differences in mean age, gender distribution, total cell number or subset yield were found between patients and healthy donors. Regulatory and stem cell-like memory subsets were isolated from only 8 patients and roughly 8 healthy donors, whereas naive and central memory subsets came from all 28 donors. The study compared the TCRB repertoires of sorted circulating CD4+ T cell subsets in recently diagnosed type 1 diabetes patients with those in matched healthy donors. A total of some 110 million sorted cells were examined across all samples, and the number of cells per subset was strongly correlated with RNA yield. On the study overall, not on this receptor specifically: A moderate but significant shortening of TCRB CDR3 length was observed in type 1 diabetes patients in all four CD4+ subsets. Shorter templates might have been favored by PCR, but patient and control samples were amplified and corrected together, so both groups would have been affected equally by any skew. At VDJ recombination sites, patients with type 1 diabetes made fewer insertions and deleted more nucleotides, a pattern implying thymic rearrangement abnormalities. Because small numbers of individuals were included in the HLA sub-analyses, any influence of HLA type on TCRB rearrangement was left unresolved. Naive, central memory and regulatory TCRB repertoires appeared to be more alike among patients than among healthy donors. Because cDNA rather than genomic DNA was sequenced, highly expressing activated cells could have been over-represented, although no difference in activation and CD3 levels was found between groups.

All of the isolated RNA was reverse transcribed with the High Capacity cDNA Reverse Transcription Kit, so expressed TCRB transcripts were sequenced. Naive, central memory and regulatory T cell samples underwent deep immunoSEQ sequencing, averaging roughly 3.4 million total reads per sample. Sorted cells were lysed in RLT buffer, and RNA was extracted using DNase-treated RNeasy Micro or Mini kits according to cell number. To prevent cross-contamination, each cell subset was processed individually, whereas patient and healthy donor samples were processed jointly. The immunoSEQ multiplex PCR was used to amplify TCRB sequences from cDNA, generating 87-bp fragments that spanned the CDR3 region. The amplicons were sequenced using the Illumina HiSeq platform. As for how the authors treated the data: Synthetic template baselines were used to correct PCR bias computationally, reads within Hamming distance 2 were collapsed, and singletons that could not be merged were discarded. By aligning reads against IMGT, V, D and J genes, CDR3 length, and insertions or deletions at six rearrangement sites were assigned. Within each subset, clonotype counts were normalized to the number of sorted cells before true diversity and Gini coefficients were calculated with the tcR R package. The overlap coefficient, calculated on TCRB nucleotide sequences, was used to measure repertoire sharing. The clones in this table, taken by TCRdb from immuneACCESS, are in-frame only. Not every clone is retained; where verified, under half of the shortfall comes from an unresolved V gene, and the cause of the rest is unknown. The V and J calls and clone size were taken over from that table, and D and trimming were inferred from the DNA. In all, the sample holds 250,000 to 400,000 clones, and 14% of those were seen once. The top ten clones comprise 6.7% of the sample.

A single peripheral blood draw of about 116 mL on average was collected from each donor into heparinised tubes. Using a panel that included CD45RO, CCR7, CD25, CD127, CD95 and CD27, naive, central memory, regulatory and stem cell-like memory CD4+ T cells were sorted on a BD FACSAria II. All sorted populations exceeded 95% purity. PBMCs were separated immediately by Lymphoprep density gradient centrifugation and were stained directly, without being cultured. So that batch effects would be minimized, each experiment stained and sorted samples in pairs, pairing one healthy donor with one patient. The germline V gene specifies MNHNS as CDR1 and SASEGT as CDR2. Trimming takes 5 bases from V and 8 bases from J, and the germline ends sit 9 bases apart. The CDR3 runs 11 amino acids, cysteine and phenylalanine included. The CDR3 DNA has 33 bases and is translated from base 1. Points on this clone: Its antigen has not been determined. Nothing much larger sits one base from this clone, and base qualities are not available.

Sequenced material: central memory CD4+ T cells from blood. This chain is built from TRBV6-1 and TRBJ1-1; perhaps TRBD1 is the D gene, with 5 bases matching. This clonotype was obtained from a young man in good health. The CDR3 here reads CASSTNREAFF. The sequence in DNA is TGTGCCAGCAGTACTAACAGGGAAGCTTTCTTT.